This T cell receptor beta chain stems from a study of blood T cells in healthy people across ages. The CDR3 runs 15 residues. J lost 5 bases, V lost 1 base, and 5 bases had no gene match. Germline V gene sequence: CDR1 SGHRS, CDR2 YFSETQ. A second PCR, run for about 6 to 11 cycles, used a sample-barcoded 5' primer plus a J-beta primer mix. TCRdb reprocessed the 5' RACE reads with MiXCR, giving one entry per CDR3 protein. The table includes about 600,000 distinct CDR3 sequences, around half detected once. This clonotype was seen only once. The chain uses TRBV5-1 and TRBJ2-1; 8 bases are shared with TRBD2. This receptor was obtained from a man older than 75 in good health. Input material: blood. Here the CDR3 reads CASSLHGGANNEQFF. The CDR3 coding sequence is TGCGCCAGCAGCTTGCACGGGGGGGCCAACAATGAGCAGTTCTTC.